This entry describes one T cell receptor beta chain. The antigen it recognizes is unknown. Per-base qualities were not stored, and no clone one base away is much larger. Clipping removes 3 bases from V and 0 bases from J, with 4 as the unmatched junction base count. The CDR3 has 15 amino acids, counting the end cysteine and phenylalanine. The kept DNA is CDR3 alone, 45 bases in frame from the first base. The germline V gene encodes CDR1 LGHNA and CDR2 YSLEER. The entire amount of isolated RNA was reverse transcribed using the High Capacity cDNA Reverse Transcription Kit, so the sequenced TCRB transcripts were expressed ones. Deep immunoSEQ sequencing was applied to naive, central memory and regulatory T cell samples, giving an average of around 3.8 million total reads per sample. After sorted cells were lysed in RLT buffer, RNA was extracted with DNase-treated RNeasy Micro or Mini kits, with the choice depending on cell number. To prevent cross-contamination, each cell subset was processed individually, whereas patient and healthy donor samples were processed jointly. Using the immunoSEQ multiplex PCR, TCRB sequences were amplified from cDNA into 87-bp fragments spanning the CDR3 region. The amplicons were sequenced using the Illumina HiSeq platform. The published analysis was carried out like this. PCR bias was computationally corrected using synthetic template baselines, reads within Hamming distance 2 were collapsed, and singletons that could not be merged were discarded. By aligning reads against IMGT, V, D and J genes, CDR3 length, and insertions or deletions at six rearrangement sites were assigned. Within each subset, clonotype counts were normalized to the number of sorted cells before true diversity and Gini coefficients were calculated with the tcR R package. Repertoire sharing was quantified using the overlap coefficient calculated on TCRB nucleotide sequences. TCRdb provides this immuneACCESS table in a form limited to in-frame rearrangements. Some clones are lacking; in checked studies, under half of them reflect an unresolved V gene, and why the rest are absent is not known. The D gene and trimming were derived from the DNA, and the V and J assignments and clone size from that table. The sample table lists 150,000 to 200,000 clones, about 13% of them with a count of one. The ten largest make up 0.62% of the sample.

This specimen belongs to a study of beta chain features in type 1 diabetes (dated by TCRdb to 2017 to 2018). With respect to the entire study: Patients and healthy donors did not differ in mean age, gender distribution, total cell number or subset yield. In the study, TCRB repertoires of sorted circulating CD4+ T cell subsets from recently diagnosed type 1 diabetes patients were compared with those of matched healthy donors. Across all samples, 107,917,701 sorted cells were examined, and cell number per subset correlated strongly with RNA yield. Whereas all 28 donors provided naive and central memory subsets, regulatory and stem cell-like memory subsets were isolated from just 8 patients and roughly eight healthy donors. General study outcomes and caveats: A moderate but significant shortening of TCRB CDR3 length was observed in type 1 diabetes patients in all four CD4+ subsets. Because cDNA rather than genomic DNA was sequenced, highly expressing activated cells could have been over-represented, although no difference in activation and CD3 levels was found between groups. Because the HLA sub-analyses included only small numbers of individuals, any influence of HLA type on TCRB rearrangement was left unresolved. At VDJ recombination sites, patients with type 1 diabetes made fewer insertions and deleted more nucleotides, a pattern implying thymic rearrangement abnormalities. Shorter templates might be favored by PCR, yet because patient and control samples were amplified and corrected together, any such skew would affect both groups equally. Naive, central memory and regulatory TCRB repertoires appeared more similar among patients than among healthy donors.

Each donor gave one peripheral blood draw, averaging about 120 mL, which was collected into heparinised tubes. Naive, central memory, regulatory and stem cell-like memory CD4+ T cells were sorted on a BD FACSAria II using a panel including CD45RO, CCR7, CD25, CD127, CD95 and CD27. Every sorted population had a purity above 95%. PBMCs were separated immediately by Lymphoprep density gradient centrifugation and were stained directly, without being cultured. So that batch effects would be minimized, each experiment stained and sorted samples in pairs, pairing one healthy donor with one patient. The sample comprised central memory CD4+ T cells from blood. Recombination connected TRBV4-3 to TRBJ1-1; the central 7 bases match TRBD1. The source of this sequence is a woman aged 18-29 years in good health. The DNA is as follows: TGCGCCAGCAGCCATCGACAGGGCATGAACACTGAAGCTTTCTTT. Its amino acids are CASSHRQGMNTEAFF.